This TCR beta chain derives from a study of blood T cell repertoires in COVID-19. Original analysis: Reference gene primer amplification yielded estimated nucleated cell counts. This table comes from immunoSEQ multiplex PCR, and its TCRdb copy is limited to in-frame clones, with some not included. Clonal size and the V and J genes are those of that table, whereas D and trimming came from the DNA. The data contain over 200,000 clones, 81% of them singletons. The cohort comprised adults aged about 18 to 100 years residing in under 30 US areas. Germline V gene data show CDR1 as LGHNT and CDR2 as FRNRAP. The CDR3 length is 16 residues. After removal of 6 bases from V and 4 bases from J, the junction contained 7 bases not matched to a gene.

The sequenced sample was PBMCs or T cells enriched from blood (not recorded which). V usage is TRBV12-5 and J usage is TRBJ2-2, with TRBD2 identical over 11 bases. The sequence derives from a woman in her forties or fifties with acute COVID-19. The CDR3 sequence is CASGQLAGAGTGELFF. In nucleotides, the CDR3 is TGTGCTAGTGGACAACTAGCGGGAGCAGGCACCGGGGAGCTGTTTTTT.